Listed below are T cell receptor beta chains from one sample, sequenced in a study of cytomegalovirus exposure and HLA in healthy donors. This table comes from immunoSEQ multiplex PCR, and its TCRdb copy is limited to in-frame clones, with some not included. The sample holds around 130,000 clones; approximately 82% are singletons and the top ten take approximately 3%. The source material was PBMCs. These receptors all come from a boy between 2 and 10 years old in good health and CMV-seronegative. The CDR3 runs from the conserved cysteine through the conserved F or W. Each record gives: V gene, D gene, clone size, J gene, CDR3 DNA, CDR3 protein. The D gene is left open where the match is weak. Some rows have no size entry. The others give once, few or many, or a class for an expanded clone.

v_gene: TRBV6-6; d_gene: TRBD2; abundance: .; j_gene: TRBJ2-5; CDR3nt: TGTGCCAGCAGCCACGGACTAGCGGGAGGAGAGACCCAGTACTTC; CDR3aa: CASSHGLAGGETQYF
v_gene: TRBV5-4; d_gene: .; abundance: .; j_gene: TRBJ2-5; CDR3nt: TGTGCCAGCGGCTTACAGGTACTTCAAGAGACCCAGTACTTC; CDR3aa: CASGLQVLQETQYF
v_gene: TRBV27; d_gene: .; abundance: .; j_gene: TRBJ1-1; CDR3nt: TGTGCCAGCTCACAAATGAACACTGAAGCTTTCTTT; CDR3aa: CASSQMNTEAFF
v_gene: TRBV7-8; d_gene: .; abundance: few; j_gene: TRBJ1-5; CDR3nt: TGTGCCAGCAGCCCTTCCGGGTCCTATAGCAATCAGCCCCAGCATTTT; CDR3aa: CASSPSGSYSNQPQHF
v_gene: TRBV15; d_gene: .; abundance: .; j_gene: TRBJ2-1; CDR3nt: TGTGCCACCAGCAGAGCGGGGGACAATGAGCAGTTCTTC; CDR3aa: CATSRAGDNEQFF
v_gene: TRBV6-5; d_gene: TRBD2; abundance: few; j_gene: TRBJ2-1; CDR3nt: TGTGCCAGTGGACTAGTGGGTGGTGAGCAGTTCTTC; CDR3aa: CASGLVGGEQFF
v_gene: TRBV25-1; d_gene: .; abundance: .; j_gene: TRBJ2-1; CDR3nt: TGTGCCAGCAGCCTAGCGCAGGCAACCAATGAGCAGTTCTTC; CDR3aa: CASSLAQATNEQFF
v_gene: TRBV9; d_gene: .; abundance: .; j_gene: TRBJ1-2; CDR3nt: TGTGCCAGCAGCGTAGACGGGATCTCTCCCGGCTACACCTTC; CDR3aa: CASSVDGISPGYTF
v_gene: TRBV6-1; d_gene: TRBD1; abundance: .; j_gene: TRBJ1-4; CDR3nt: TGTGCCAGCAGTCCTGGGACAGAAATTAATGAAAAACTGTTTTTT; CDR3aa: CASSPGTEINEKLFF
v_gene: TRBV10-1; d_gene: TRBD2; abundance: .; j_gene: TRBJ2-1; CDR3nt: TGCGCCAGCAGAGCGGGAGGGTTAGGAAATGAGCAGTTCTTC; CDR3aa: CASRAGGLGNEQFF
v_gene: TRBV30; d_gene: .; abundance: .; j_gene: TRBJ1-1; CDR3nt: TGTGCCTGGAGTTTAACGGGATCGGGGGATGAAGCTTTCTTT; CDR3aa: CAWSLTGSGDEAFF
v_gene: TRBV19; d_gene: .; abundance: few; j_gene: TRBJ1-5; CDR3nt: TGTGCCAGTAGTCCCGGACAGCACTATAGCAATCAGCCCCAGCATTTT; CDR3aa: CASSPGQHYSNQPQHF
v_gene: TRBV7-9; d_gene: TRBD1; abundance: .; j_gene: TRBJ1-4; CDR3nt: TGTGCCAGCAGCTTCTTAATCCGGGACAGAAATGAAAAACTGTTTTTT; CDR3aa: CASSFLIRDRNEKLFF
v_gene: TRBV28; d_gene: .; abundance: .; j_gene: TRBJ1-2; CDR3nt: TGTGCCAGCAGTTTCCCAGGGACCGGGAGCGATGGCTACACCTTC; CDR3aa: CASSFPGTGSDGYTF
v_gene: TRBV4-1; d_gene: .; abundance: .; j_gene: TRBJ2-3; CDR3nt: TGCGCCAGCAGCCAGACACGGGGGACAGCTACTAGCACAGATACGCAGTATTTT; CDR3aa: CASSQTRGTATSTDTQYF
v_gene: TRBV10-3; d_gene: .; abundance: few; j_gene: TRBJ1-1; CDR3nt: TGTGCCATCAGGGGGGGATTAGGAGCTTTCTTT; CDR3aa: CAIRGGLGAFF
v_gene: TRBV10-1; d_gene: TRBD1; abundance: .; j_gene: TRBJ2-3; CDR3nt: TGCGCCAGCAGCCTGGGACAGGCTGAGGCAGATACGCAGTATTTT; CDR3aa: CASSLGQAEADTQYF
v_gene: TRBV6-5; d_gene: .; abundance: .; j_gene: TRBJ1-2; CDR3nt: TGTGCCAGCAGTTACAGGCAGGGCTATGGCTACACCTTC; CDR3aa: CASSYRQGYGYTF
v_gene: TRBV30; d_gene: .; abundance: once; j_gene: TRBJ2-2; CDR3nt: TGTGCCTGGAGTGTAGGGACACCGAACACCGGGGAGCTGTTTTTT; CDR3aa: CAWSVGTPNTGELFF
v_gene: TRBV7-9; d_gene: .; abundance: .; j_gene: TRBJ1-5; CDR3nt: TGTGCCAGCCCCCTACGTTGTCAGCCCCAGCATTTT; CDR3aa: CASPLRCQPQHF
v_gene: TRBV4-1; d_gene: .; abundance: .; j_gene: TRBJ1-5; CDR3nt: TGCGCCAGCAGCCAAGACCCAGGGGACAATCAGCCCCAGCATTTT; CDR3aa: CASSQDPGDNQPQHF
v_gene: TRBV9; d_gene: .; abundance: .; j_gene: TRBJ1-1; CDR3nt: TGTGCCAGCAGCGTTCAGGGAAGGACTGAAGCTTTCTTT; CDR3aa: CASSVQGRTEAFF